This T cell receptor beta chain came from a study of blood T cell repertoires in COVID-19. Study overall: Specimens from acute and convalescent COVID-19 originated in the United States, Italy and Spain. Nucleic acid was either cDNA or gDNA, and it came from T cells, B-cell-depleted T cells, or PBMCs.

In the authors' methods: How many nucleated cells were present was estimated from reference gene primer amplification. Sequenced by immunoSEQ multiplex PCR; TCRdb stores in-frame clones only, minus some. Clone size and the V and J calls come from that table; the DNA yielded D and trimming. The table has about 260,000 clones, 90% seen once. The CDR3 consists of 16 residues. Trimming removed 5 bases from V and 4 bases from J; junction bases left unmatched: 12. Germline V gene data show CDR1 as SGHTA and CDR2 as FQGNSA. This chain joins TRBV7-2 and TRBJ1-1, with 8 bases lining up with TRBD1. The source material was peripheral blood. This receptor was identified in a woman aged 40 to 49 with acute or convalescent COVID-19. The CDR3 region is CASSPRTGQSLTEAFF. DNA for the CDR3: TGTGCCAGCAGCCCGAGGACAGGGCAATCTCTCACTGAAGCTTTCTTT.